Presented here are 30 T cell receptor beta chains from one specimen sequenced in a study of cytomegalovirus exposure and HLA in healthy donors. Measured with immunoSEQ multiplex PCR; TCRdb has only the in-frame clones, and not every one. The sample has 200,000 to 250,000 clones; more than 75% are singletons. The specimen sequenced was PBMCs. These TCRs come from a man in his late teens or twenties in good health and CMV-seropositive.

The chain recombines TRBV5-5 with TRBJ1-1; D remains ambiguous. V lost 3 bases and J lost 0, with 9 bases in between. This CDR3 region has 14 residues. CDR1 is SGHKS, CDR2 YYEKEE, per germline (reference sequence). CDR3 sequence reads: CASSSLGLNTEAFF. CDR3 in DNA: TGTGCCAGCAGCTCCCTAGGCTTGAACACTGAAGCTTTCTTT.

The chain employs TRBV6-5 and TRBJ1-1; 9 positions agree with TRBD1. CDR1 is MNHEY and CDR2 is SVGAGI in the germline V gene. The CDR3 is made up of 15 amino acids. V lost 4 bases to trimming and J lost 5 bases; unmatched junction nucleotides: 8. The CDR3 is CASSLGQGVMTEAFF. CDR3 in DNA: TGTGCCAGCAGTTTGGGACAGGGAGTGATGACTGAAGCTTTCTTT.

This clone was seen more than once but under ten times. This sequence joins TRBV30 and TRBJ1-2, with D unresolved. Germline loops: CDR1 GTSNPN, CDR2 SVGIG (reference sequence). Trimming removed 1 base at V and 1 base at J, with 7 bases between. The CDR3 is 13 residues long. The chain's CDR3 is CAWSGGNNYGYTF. The DNA of the CDR3 is TGTGCCTGGAGTGGAGGGAATAACTATGGCTACACCTTC.

The chain uses TRBV7-8 and TRBJ1-1; the D is unclear. CDR3 length: 14 amino acids. Trimming pared 4 bases from V and 1 base from J, leaving 10 bases between. Germline lookup yields CDR1 SGHVS and CDR2 FQNEAQ. CDR3 amino acids: CASSSPRGNTEAFF. The CDR3 DNA follows: TGTGCCAGCAGCTCCCCCCGGGGGAACACTGAAGCTTTCTTT.

The sample holds one count of this clone. The V gene is TRBV6-1, the J gene TRBJ2-7; D call uncertain. The CDR3 runs to 14 residues. V lost 3 bases and J lost 1, with 10 bases in between. Germline-derived CDR1 and CDR2 are MNHNS and SASEGT. The CDR3 nucleotides read TGTGCCAGCAGTGACGCACCGGAATCCTACGAGCAGTACTTC. This codes for CASSDAPESYEQYF.

The chain has TRBV2 and TRBJ2-2; D call uncertain. Trimming pared 0 bases from V and 7 bases from J, leaving 12 bases between. The germline V gene has CDR1 SNHLY and CDR2 FYNNEI. The CDR3 contains 15 residues. Here the CDR3 DNA reads TGTGCCAGCAGTGAAGCCGTAATAGCTGGCGGGGAGCTGTTTTTT. Protein: CASSEAVIAGGELFF.

This clone was seen a single time. The gene calls are TRBV4-2 and TRBJ2-7, with D perhaps TRBD1 (6 bases). CDR3 length: 14 residues. The V gene lost 1 base and the J gene lost 3 bases, with 10 bases spanning the gap. CDR1 LGHNA and CDR2 YNFKEQ come from the germline V gene. The CDR3 spells CASSQGQASYEQYF. In DNA, the CDR3 is TGTGCCAGCAGCCAAGGACAGGCCAGCTACGAGCAGTACTTC.

The chain combines TRBV7-9 with TRBJ2-1; D is perhaps TRBD2 (6 bases). Trimming shortened V by 2 bases and J by 4 bases, and 18 bases separated the two germline ends. The CDR3 loop spans 17 amino acids. In germline, CDR1 is SEHNR, CDR2 FQNEAQ (reference sequence). Written as DNA, the CDR3 is TGTGCCAGCAGCTTATCTCCCGGGAGCCATGATTACAATGAGCAGTTCTTC. This encodes CASSLSPGSHDYNEQFF.

The chain couples TRBV11-2 to TRBJ1-1, with D perhaps matching TRBD1 (6 bases). V was cut by 0 bases and J by 5 bases, with 13 bases left in between. The CDR3 loop spans 15 amino acids. CDR1 SGHAT and CDR2 FQNNGV come from the germline V gene. DNA for the CDR3: TGTGCCAGCAGCTTAGACGCAGGGGCCGGGACTGAAGCTTTCTTT. Translating it yields CASSLDAGAGTEAFF.

This clone was counted between two and nine times. The chain links TRBV9 to TRBJ2-7, with a tentative D call TRBD1 (6 bases). Trimming stripped 4 bases from V and 0 bases from J, with 11 bases between. The CDR3 contains 14 residues. Looked up from germline, CDR1 is SGDLS and CDR2 is YYNGEE. The CDR3 spells CASSPRTVSYEQYF. In nucleotides, the CDR3 is TGTGCCAGCAGCCCTCGGACAGTCTCCTACGAGCAGTACTTC.

This chain uses TRBV19 with TRBJ1-5, with a possible D match to TRBD1 (6 bases). There are 13 residues in the CDR3. V was clipped by 7 bases and J by 7 bases, with 14 bases between them. The germline V gene encodes CDR1 LNHDA and CDR2 SQIVND (reference sequence). CDR3 DNA: TGTGCCAGTACGCGGGGGGCGAAACAGCCCCAGCATTTT. Its protein product is CASTRGAKQPQHF.

V and J are TRBV6-6 and TRBJ2-3; D gene ambiguous. V lost 0 bases and J 6 bases, leaving 7 bases between the germline ends. Germline CDR1 is MNHNY and CDR2 is SVGAGI (reference sequence). The CDR3 runs to 13 residues. CDR3 bases: TGTGCCAGCAGTTACTCGAATGGGGATACGCAGTATTTT. Protein sequence: CASSYSNGDTQYF.

The rearrangement links TRBV19 to TRBJ2-7; possibly TRBD1 or TRBD2 for D (5 bases each). Trimming shortened V by 3 bases and J by 5 bases, and 14 bases separated the two germline ends. CDR1 LNHDA and CDR2 SQIVND come from the germline V gene (reference sequence). This CDR3 has 14 residues. The CDR3: CASSMGRERNEQYF. CDR3 DNA sequence: TGTGCCAGTAGTATGGGCAGGGAGAGGAACGAGCAGTACTTC.

DNA for the CDR3: TGCAGCGTTGTGGTGACTAGCGGTCCCTACGAGCAGTACTTC. It specifies CSVVVTSGPYEQYF. The chain uses TRBV29-1 and TRBJ2-7, with 9 bases lining up with TRBD2. Germline CDR1 and CDR2: SQVTM and ANQGSEA. The CDR3 sequence is 14 residues long. The J segment lost 2 bases and the V segment lost 4 bases, leaving 6 bases of the junction unmatched.

V and J are TRBV4-3 and TRBJ2-1; 13 bases are a match to TRBD2. The CDR3 has 20 amino acids. V shed 0 bases and J 4 bases; nucleotides not matched to a gene: 12. Germline V lookup: CDR1 LGHNA, CDR2 YSLEER. Here the CDR3 DNA reads TGCGCCAGCAGCCAAGATATAGTACTAGCGGGAGGGCCTGGTTACAATGAGCAGTTCTTC. Translating it yields CASSQDIVLAGGPGYNEQFF.

V is TRBV2 and J is TRBJ2-5; tentatively, D is TRBD1 (5 bases). Looked up from germline, CDR1 is SNHLY and CDR2 is FYNNEI. The CDR3 is 12 amino acids. V lost 7 bases, J lost 6 bases, and 12 bases lay in between. CDR3: CASNRDSQTQYF. As DNA, the CDR3 is TGTGCCAGCAACCGAGACAGCCAGACCCAGTACTTC.

V is TRBV4-1 and J is TRBJ1-5; TRBD1 matches at 8 bases. The CDR3 length is 16 residues. V lost 0 bases and J lost 5; bases outside the gene matches: 6. Germline CDR1 reads MGHRA; CDR2 reads YSYEKL. The CDR3 bases are TGCGCCAGCAGCCAAGATCTTGCAGGGGGCCATCAGCCCCAGCATTTT. Encoded protein: CASSQDLAGGHQPQHF.

The rearrangement uses TRBV11-2 and TRBJ2-1, with D perhaps matching TRBD2 (5 bases). CDR3 length: 12 residues. The germline CDR1 and CDR2 sequences are SGHAT and FQNNGV. Trimming shortened V by 2 bases and J by 9 bases, and 8 bases separated the two germline ends. Here the CDR3 reads CASSLIGGEQFF. The CDR3, as DNA: TGTGCCAGCAGCTTAATAGGAGGTGAGCAGTTCTTC.

V usage is TRBV2 and J usage is TRBJ2-2, with D unresolved. CDR3 length equals 14 residues. Trimming left V 6 bases short and J 0 bases short, with 8 bases between. Germline V gene data show CDR1 as SNHLY and CDR2 as FYNNEI. The DNA of the CDR3 is TGTGCCAGCAGGCCCCAGGCGAACACCGGGGAGCTGTTTTTT. It is translated as CASRPQANTGELFF.

The CDR3 nucleotides read TGTGCCAGCAGGGAGTCCTATACGCAGTATTTT. The encoded protein is CASRESYTQYF. The J gene is TRBJ2-3, the V gene TRBV7-2; no clear D. CDR1 SGHTA and CDR2 FQGNSA come from the germline V gene. The CDR3 sequence is 11 residues long. Between the trimmed V and J ends, which lost 6 bases and 7 bases, there was a span of 8 bases.

The chain carries TRBV5-5 and TRBJ2-7; D uncertain. The CDR3 is 13 residues long. Per the germline V gene, CDR1 is SGHKS and CDR2 is YYEKEE (reference sequence). V was shortened by 3 bases and J by 5 bases, with 12 bases between the two germline ends. CDR3 nucleotide sequence: TGTGCCAGCAGCTCTTACAGAGGCAACGAGCAGTACTTC. Translated, it gives CASSSYRGNEQYF.

Only one count was recorded for this clone. The chain carries TRBV19 and TRBJ2-1; maybe TRBD2 (5 bases). With 6 bases removed from V and 9 bases from J, the gap between germline ends came to 9 bases. Germline-derived CDR1 and CDR2 are LNHDA and SQIVND (reference sequence). CDR3 length: 11 amino acids. As DNA, the CDR3 is TGTGCCAGTAGCCTAGAGGGTGAGCAGTTCTTC. Residues: CASSLEGEQFF.

The chain links TRBV6-5 to TRBJ2-1, with D unresolved. V was cut by 9 bases and J by 4 bases, with 1 base left in between. This CDR3 comprises 9 residues. Germline CDR1 is MNHEY and CDR2 is SVGAGI. The CDR3 DNA is TGTGCCAGTTACAATGAGCAGTTCTTC. Residues: CASYNEQFF.

This rearrangement joins TRBV6-5 to TRBJ2-1, with a possible D match to TRBD2 (5 bases). The CDR3 totals 12 residues. Per germline, CDR1 MNHEY and CDR2 SVGAGI. V was cut by 6 bases and J by 9 bases, with 12 bases left in between. The CDR3 loop reads CASSAARGEQFF. CDR3 DNA sequence: TGTGCCAGCAGCGCGGCCCGGGGTGAGCAGTTCTTC.

V and J are TRBV27 and TRBJ2-5, with D perhaps matching TRBD1 (5 bases). The germline V gene encodes CDR1 MNHEY and CDR2 SMNVEV (reference sequence). This CDR3 has 14 residues. V lost 2 bases, J lost 2 bases, and 9 bases lay in between. The CDR3 spells CASSLRHRQETQYF. In nucleotides, the CDR3 is TGTGCCAGCAGTTTAAGGCACAGGCAAGAGACCCAGTACTTC.

This clone turned up a few times. The chain links TRBV12-5 to TRBJ2-7; D assignment may be TRBD1 or TRBD2 (5 bases each). The CDR3 spans 15 residues. Germline V gene lookup returns CDR1 LGHNT and CDR2 FRNRAP. V was pared by 5 bases and J by 9 bases, with 23 bases between. The CDR3 bases are TGTGCTAGTGGTCCCACGGGACGTGCTTTGGTGGGGCAGTACTTC. Residues: CASGPTGRALVGQYF. Variable domain in full (rest from reference TRBV12-5 and TRBJ2-7): DARVTQTPRHKVTEMGQEVTMRCQPILGHNTVFWYRQTMMQGLELLAYFRNRAPLDDSGMPKDRFSAEMPDATLATLKIQPSEPRDSAVYFCASGPTGRALVGQYFGPGTRLTVT.

The chain joins TRBV28 to TRBJ2-7; the D gene is possibly TRBD2 (5 bases). The CDR3 is made up of 12 amino acids. Germline assignment: CDR1 MDHEN and CDR2 SYDVKM. Trimming left V 5 bases short and J 3 bases short, with 8 bases between. The CDR3 loop is CASSPRGYEQYF. CDR3 nucleotides: TGTGCCAGCAGTCCCCGGGGCTACGAGCAGTACTTC.

The genes are TRBV2 and TRBJ1-3, with a possible D match to TRBD1 (6 bases). The germline V gene has CDR1 SNHLY and CDR2 FYNNEI. V gave up 5 bases and J gave up 2 bases, with 13 bases separating them. The CDR3 contains 15 residues. The CDR3 coding sequence is TGTGCCAGCAGTTCGACAGGATCTCCTGGAAACACCATATATTTT. Its translation is CASSSTGSPGNTIYF.

This clone was observed a single time. V gene TRBV9 combines with J gene TRBJ2-2; 13 bases are shared with TRBD2. Trimming removed 4 bases from V and 7 bases from J; junction bases left unmatched: 7. CDR3 length: 16 amino acids. Germline V gene sequence: CDR1 SGDLS, CDR2 YYNGEE. The CDR3 loop reads CASSPRTSGGGGELFF. The CDR3 DNA follows: TGTGCCAGCAGCCCCCGGACTAGCGGGGGAGGCGGGGAGCTGTTTTTT.

The genes are TRBV7-9 and TRBJ2-7, with 9 bases fitting TRBD2. Germline trimming cut 1 base from V and 2 bases from J; bases unmatched to any gene: 3. There are 15 residues in the CDR3. CDR1 is SEHNR, CDR2 FQNEAQ, per germline (reference sequence). CDR3 in DNA: TGTGCCAGCAGCTTAGGCGGGAGGGTTACCTACGAGCAGTACTTC. Translated, it gives CASSLGGRVTYEQYF.